The TCR beta chain described here comes from a study of OX40 agonist ivuxolimab in advanced cancers. In the study overall: An agonistic anti-OX40 (CD134) antibody, ivuxolimab, was used to treat the patients. Ivuxolimab was delivered to patients intravenously every 2 weeks at doses spanning 0.01 to 10 mg/kg. Findings of the study overall: At 0.1 to 3.0 mg/kg and by week 6, clonal expansion occurred in CD4+ and CD8+ blood T cells. Averaging showed that CD8+ T cells had more expanded clones than CD4+ did.

The CDR3 has 15 residues. Trimming left V 1 base short and J 2 bases short, with 10 bases between. Germline-derived CDR1 and CDR2 are LNHNV and YYDKDF (reference sequence). Generated by immunoSEQ multiplex PCR, the TCRdb table keeps only in-frame clones and is missing some. This sample has roughly 20,000 clones; just under 75% occur once, and the top ten carry 33%. As regards this clone: Antigen specificity is unknown.

Sample: CD4+ or CD8+ T cells sorted from blood, taken in a trial of the OX40 agonist ivuxolimab. This TCR derives from an adult with an advanced solid tumor such as melanoma, head and neck, liver or kidney cancer. J is TRBJ2-3 and V is TRBV15, with D hard to call. Written as DNA, the CDR3 is TGTGCCACCAGCAGAGGGGCGGAGTCCACAGATACGCAGTATTTT. This gives the protein CATSRGAESTDTQYF.